Following are 18 T cell receptor beta chains from one sample sequenced in a study of cytomegalovirus exposure and HLA in healthy donors. 13 Jbeta primers and 60 Vbeta primers were used for the PCR. Profiled with immunoSEQ multiplex PCR; TCRdb holds only in-frame clones, not every one. This table holds 130,000 to 150,000 clones, over 75% found once. Sequencing used PBMCs. These TCRs come from a woman aged 50 to 60 in good health and CMV-seropositive.

CDR3 protein: CASSQAGGGIGDTQYF. CDR3 nucleotides: TGCGCCAGCAGCCAAGCCGGAGGGGGCATAGGAGATACGCAGTATTTT. The rearrangement joins TRBV4-3 to TRBJ2-3; D perhaps matches TRBD1 (7 bases). V lost 1 base and J lost 5, with 16 bases in between. The germline V gene has CDR1 LGHNA and CDR2 YSLEER. This CDR3 has 16 amino acids.

The chain uses TRBV18 and TRBJ2-3; 10 positions match TRBD2. The ends lost 3 bases at V and 4 bases at J; junction bases unmatched: 10. The CDR3 extends over 17 amino acids. Per the germline V gene, CDR1 is KGHSH and CDR2 is LQKENI. CDR3 loop: CASSPRIIAGGPDTQYF. The CDR3 DNA is TGTGCCAGCTCACCTAGGATCATAGCGGGGGGCCCAGATACGCAGTATTTT.

As to this clone: A junction end diverges from the germline sequence, so it may reflect a read error. The CDR3 DNA follows: TGCACCAGCAGGTCACGGGGGGGCCGCACAGATACGCAGTATTTT. This encodes CTSRSRGGRTDTQYF. The chain has TRBV5-1 and TRBJ2-3, with 8 bases fitting TRBD2. The CDR3 covers 15 residues. Germline V gives CDR1 SGHRS, CDR2 YFSETQ.

This rearrangement joins TRBV7-2 to TRBJ1-2; D remains unclear. V was trimmed by 5 bases and J by 8 bases, leaving 12 bases between them. This CDR3 comprises 12 residues. CDR1 and CDR2 from the germline V gene are SGHTA and FQGNSA. The CDR3 sequence is CASSDRVLGYTF. CDR3 DNA sequence: TGTGCCAGCAGCGACCGGGTCCTCGGCTACACCTTC.

The J gene is TRBJ1-5, the V gene TRBV28; a possible D gene is TRBD1 (6 bases). Trimming stripped 7 bases from V and 5 bases from J, with 18 bases between. Germline loops: CDR1 MDHEN, CDR2 SYDVKM. The CDR3 consists of 15 residues. CDR3 sequence reads: CASTVGGTPHQPQHF. The CDR3 DNA sequence: TGTGCCAGCACCGTGGGGGGGACACCGCATCAGCCCCAGCATTTT.

The chain combines TRBV19 with TRBJ2-7; a weak D match, TRBD2 (5 bases). Looked up from germline, CDR1 is LNHDA and CDR2 is SQIVND (reference sequence). CDR3 length equals 15 residues. The V gene lost 4 bases and the J gene lost 0 bases, with 13 bases spanning the gap. CDR3 sequence: CASSSGWTSSYEQYF. In nucleotides, the CDR3 is TGTGCCAGTAGTAGCGGGTGGACCAGCTCCTACGAGCAGTACTTC.

This clone was seen more than once but under ten times. The chain combines TRBV5-4 with TRBJ2-5; TRBD1 aligns across 11 bases. Germline V gene lookup returns CDR1 SGHNT and CDR2 YYREEE (reference sequence). This CDR3 is built from 15 residues. J gave up 1 base and V 4 bases, and 3 bases lay outside the gene matches. For the CDR3, the DNA is TGTGCCAGCAGCCTTGGACAGGGGGCCCAAGAGACCCAGTACTTC. Translation gives CASSLGQGAQETQYF.

The rearrangement links TRBV2 to TRBJ1-2; TRBD1 might be the D (6 bases). The V end was cut by 7 bases, the J end by 9 bases, with 18 bases between. The CDR3 is 13 residues long. Germline CDR1 SNHLY, CDR2 FYNNEI. The CDR3 region has the DNA TGTGCCAGCAACCCACAGGGATGGGAGCGCTACACCTTC. Residues: CASNPQGWERYTF.

This sequence joins TRBV13 and TRBJ2-3; 12 nucleotides align to TRBD2. The CDR3 is 20 residues long. The germline gives CDR1 PRHDT, CDR2 FYEKMQ (reference sequence). V lost 6 bases and J lost 2; bases outside the gene matches: 18. In DNA, the CDR3 is TGTGCCAGCAGACCCACTAGCGGGGGGAACTACCATAACCCCACAGATACGCAGTATTTT. This encodes CASRPTSGGNYHNPTDTQYF.

The genes are TRBV30 and TRBJ1-2; TRBD1 aligns across 7 bases. The V gene's germline CDR1 is GTSNPN and CDR2 SVGIG (reference sequence). The junction had 1 base not matched to a gene; V was cut back by 5 bases and J by 4 bases. This CDR3 is built from 11 residues. The CDR3 loop is CAWGQVYGYTF. DNA of the CDR3: TGTGCCTGGGGACAGGTCTATGGCTACACCTTC.

This sequence joins TRBV19 and TRBJ1-2, with 8 positions matching TRBD1. CDR1 is LNHDA and CDR2 is SQIVND in the germline V gene (reference sequence). Germline trimming cut 4 bases from V and 6 bases from J; bases unmatched to any gene: 10. The CDR3 is 15 residues long. DNA for the CDR3: TGTGCCAGTAGTACAAGGACAGGGCCGAACGATGGCTACACCTTC. It is translated as CASSTRTGPNDGYTF.

Here the CDR3 reads CASSQVTSGGQDTQYF. Written as DNA, the CDR3 is TGCGCCAGCAGCCAAGTTACTAGCGGGGGGCAAGATACGCAGTATTTT. The chain is built from TRBV4-3 and TRBJ2-3; 12 bases are shared with TRBD2. Germline lookup yields CDR1 LGHNA and CDR2 YSLEER. J lost 5 bases, V lost 1 base, and 4 bases had no gene match. CDR3 size: 16 residues.

The sample holds a few counts of this clone. V is TRBV2 and J is TRBJ2-1; 11 nucleotides match TRBD1. The germline V gene encodes CDR1 SNHLY and CDR2 FYNNEI. Trimming at V came to 6 bases and at J to 8 bases, leaving 6 bases not matched to a gene. The CDR3 consists of 14 residues. CDR3 nucleotide sequence: TGTGCCAGCAGGCCCGGGACAGGGGGGTATGAGCAGTTCTTC. It encodes CASRPGTGGYEQFF.

The chain recombines TRBV5-4 with TRBJ2-7; maybe TRBD2 (6 bases). The CDR3 has 14 residues. Trimming took off 3 bases at V and 2 bases at J, with 12 bases between the two ends. Germline V lookup: CDR1 SGHNT, CDR2 YYREEE (reference sequence). The CDR3 is CASSSGTDAYEQYF. The CDR3, as DNA: TGTGCCAGCAGCTCCGGGACTGATGCCTACGAGCAGTACTTC.

The gene calls are TRBV6-1 and TRBJ1-6; TRBD1 matches 7 bases. The CDR3 is 15 amino acids. Trimming at V came to 5 bases and at J to 7 bases, leaving 8 bases not matched to a gene. Germline CDR1 is MNHNS and CDR2 is SASEGT. The CDR3 protein is CASSRLGGQNSPLHF. The DNA of the CDR3 is TGTGCCAGCAGTCGCCTAGGGGGCCAGAATTCACCCCTCCACTTT.

The chain has TRBV6-6 and TRBJ1-3, with D perhaps TRBD1 (5 bases). V lost 7 bases and J lost 3, with 19 bases in between. The germline V gene has CDR1 MNHNY and CDR2 SVGAGI (reference sequence). The CDR3 consists of 16 residues. CDR3 coding DNA: TGTGCCAGCACCCCGGAGGAGGGGCAGGATGGAAACACCATATATTTT. Translated, it gives CASTPEEGQDGNTIYF.

This clone showed up just once. J is TRBJ2-1 and V is TRBV6-5; D is possibly TRBD2 (6 bases). The germline CDR1 and CDR2 sequences are MNHEY and SVGAGI. The CDR3 is made up of 14 amino acids. Trimming left V 0 bases short and J 12 bases short, with 15 bases between. The CDR3 loop is CASSYSRGPGGQFF. CDR3 coding DNA: TGTGCCAGCAGTTACTCACGGGGTCCCGGGGGGCAGTTCTTC.

Here the CDR3 reads CSAKSGTGYEQYF. DNA of the CDR3: TGCAGCGCTAAGAGCGGTACGGGCTACGAGCAGTACTTC. J is TRBJ2-7 and V is TRBV29-1; perhaps TRBD2 as D (5 bases). V shed 7 bases and J shed 3 bases, with 16 bases lying between them. CDR1 and CDR2 from the germline V gene are SQVTM and ANQGSEA. The CDR3 consists of 13 residues.